One and the same sample provided the 28 T cell receptor beta chains below, sequenced in a study of blood T cell repertoires in COVID-19. Assay used: immunoSEQ multiplex PCR; TCRdb lists only in-frame clones, some missing. The table has 200,000 or so clones, 85% to 90% seen once; the top ten hold approximately 6.1%. Sequencing input: peripheral blood. The receptors were sampled from a man aged 80 or over with acute or convalescent COVID-19.

The gene calls are TRBV5-8 and TRBJ2-7; D is perhaps TRBD1 (6 bases). The CDR3 sequence is 13 residues long. V was clipped by 4 bases and J by 4 bases, with 12 bases between them. CDR1 is SGHTS and CDR2 is YDEGEE in the germline V gene. The CDR3 is CASSHGTRYEQYV. The CDR3 nucleotides read TGTGCCAGCAGCCACGGGACACGGTACGAGCAGTACGTC.

This chain joins TRBV6-5 and TRBJ2-3, with D possibly TRBD2 on 5 matching bases. Germline assignment: CDR1 MNHEY and CDR2 SVGAGI. The CDR3 is 15 amino acids. V gave up 4 bases and J gave up 0 bases, with 11 bases separating them. In nucleotides, the CDR3 is TGTGCCAGCAGTTCTCCGGGGAAGAGCACAGATACGCAGTATTTT. Protein: CASSSPGKSTDTQYF.

This clone has a single count. The chain recombines TRBV28 with TRBJ1-3; D is ambiguous. This CDR3 has 15 amino acids. Trimming removed 3 bases at V and 4 bases at J, with 13 bases between. Germline values: CDR1 MDHEN, CDR2 SYDVKM. CDR3 nucleotides: TGTGCCAGCAGTTTGGTATCCGCCGCGGGAAACACCATATATTTT. Its translation: CASSLVSAAGNTIYF.

This clone was seen only a few times. The chain has TRBV3-1 (or the pseudogene TRBV3-2) and TRBJ2-2, with TRBD2 matching over 10 bases. V shed 1 base and J 3 bases; nucleotides not matched to a gene: 5. CDR1 and CDR2 (germline): LGHDT, YNNKEL (reference sequence). This CDR3 spans 17 amino acids. This CDR3 is CASSQAGSGRYTGELFF. The CDR3 nucleotides read TGTGCCAGCAGCCAAGCGGGTAGCGGGAGGTACACCGGGGAGCTGTTTTTT.

This clone has just a few counts. The rearrangement uses TRBV28 and TRBJ1-3; no clear D. Looked up from germline, CDR1 is MDHEN and CDR2 is SYDVKM. V shed 4 bases and J shed 5 bases, with 15 bases lying between them. The CDR3 is 15 residues long. CDR3 DNA sequence: TGTGCCAGCAGTTCGCCGGGAGCAGATCGAAACACCATATATTTT. Residues: CASSSPGADRNTIYF.

The rearrangement uses TRBV12-3 or TRBV12-4 and TRBJ2-2; possibly TRBD1 for D (5 bases). The length of the CDR3 is 13 residues. Deletions cut 5 bases from V and 7 bases from J, with 11 bases between. The CDR3 loop reads CASSGWGGGELFF. CDR3 sequence (DNA): TGTGCCAGCAGTGGTTGGGGCGGCGGGGAGCTGTTTTTT.

The chain combines TRBV6-5 with TRBJ1-1; possibly TRBD1 for D (6 bases). V was shortened by 7 bases and J by 0 bases, with 12 bases between the two germline ends. CDR1 is MNHEY, CDR2 SVGAGI, per germline. This CDR3 comprises 14 residues. The CDR3 sequence: CASKKDSMNTEAFF. The CDR3 DNA sequence: TGTGCCAGCAAAAAGGACAGTATGAACACTGAAGCTTTCTTT.

J is TRBJ2-1 and V is TRBV18, with 10 bases aligning to TRBD2. J gave up 6 bases and V 3 bases, and 2 bases lay outside the gene matches. Looked up from germline, CDR1 is KGHSH and CDR2 is LQKENI. CDR3 length equals 14 residues. The DNA for the CDR3 is TGTGCCAGCTCACCGTCTAGCGGGAGCAATGAGCAGTTCTTC. Protein: CASSPSSGSNEQFF.

The chain has TRBV4-3 and TRBJ1-1; no reliable D call. Germline CDR1 LGHNA, CDR2 YSLEER. The ends were cut back, 5 bases at V and 3 bases at J, with 10 bases in the middle. CDR3 length: 13 residues. Here the CDR3 reads CASSRERYTEAFF. In DNA form, the CDR3 reads TGCGCCAGCAGCAGGGAGCGGTACACTGAAGCTTTCTTT.

J is TRBJ2-3 and V is TRBV2; 7 bases match TRBD2. There are 16 residues in the CDR3. Germline CDR1 is SNHLY and CDR2 is FYNNEI. Trimming at V came to 6 bases and at J to 0 bases, leaving 9 bases not matched to a gene. The CDR3 region has the DNA TGTGCCAGCAGCCGTCAAGCGGGAACTAGCACAGATACGCAGTATTTT. Translation: CASSRQAGTSTDTQYF.

The CDR3 bases are TGTGCCAGCAGCTACGCTGTCCAGCGGGGCACAGATACGCAGTATTTT. Protein product: CASSYAVQRGTDTQYF. V is TRBV5-6 and J is TRBJ2-3; D possibly corresponds to TRBD2 (6 bases). CDR3 length: 16 residues. Germline-derived CDR1 and CDR2 are SGHDT and YYEEEE. V shed 3 bases and J shed 1 base, with 15 bases lying between them. Variable domain in full (rest from reference TRBV5-6 and TRBJ2-3): DAGVTQSPTHLIKTRGQQVTLRCSPKSGHDTVSWYQQALGQGPQFIFQYYEEEERQRGNFPDRFSGHQFPNYSSELNVNALLLGDSALYLCASSYAVQRGTDTQYFGPGTRLTVL.

V gene TRBV15 combines with J gene TRBJ2-1; TRBD2 is a possible D gene (6 bases). Trimming stripped 1 base from V and 8 bases from J, with 12 bases between. The CDR3 runs to 14 residues. The germline CDR1 and CDR2 sequences are LNHNV and YYDKDF (reference sequence). The CDR3 DNA is TGTGCCACCAGCAGAGTTAGCGGTATATATGAGCAGTTCTTC. It encodes CATSRVSGIYEQFF.

This sequence joins TRBV27 and TRBJ2-2; TRBD2 matches at 9 bases. Per germline, CDR1 MNHEY and CDR2 SMNVEV (reference sequence). The CDR3 runs to 15 residues. V was clipped by 6 bases and J by 4 bases; unmatched bases: 6. Written as DNA, the CDR3 is TGTGCCAGCAGAAGAGCGGGAGGACTCACCGGGGAGCTGTTTTTT. It is translated as CASRRAGGLTGELFF.

This clone was found once. The gene calls are TRBV6-2 or TRBV6-3 and TRBJ2-1, with 9 bases matching TRBD2. CDR3 length: 15 residues. V was clipped by 3 bases and J by 6 bases; unmatched bases: 6. Germline V gene lookup returns CDR1 MNHEY and CDR2 SVGEGT. As DNA, the CDR3 is TGTGCCAGCAGTTATAGTCTAGCGGGGACCAATGAGCAGTTCTTC. It yields the protein CASSYSLAGTNEQFF.

This clone has a single count. The V call is TRBV5-1, the J call TRBJ1-5; 10 bases match TRBD1. The V gene's germline CDR1 is SGHRS and CDR2 YFSETQ. The J segment lost 7 bases and the V segment lost 4 bases, leaving 5 bases of the junction unmatched. The CDR3 runs to 14 residues. The CDR3 region has the DNA TGCGCCAGCAGCGTTGGACAGGGGGTACAGCCCCAGCATTTT. Its protein is CASSVGQGVQPQHF.

The V call is TRBV20-1, the J call TRBJ1-4; D ambiguous. Germline CDR1 is DFQATT and CDR2 is SNEGSKA (reference sequence). The germline V and J ends were trimmed by 3 bases and 10 bases, with 12 bases remaining between them. This CDR3 is built from 12 residues. CDR3 coding DNA: TGCAGTGCTAGTTCCCGGGAGGGAAAACTGTTTTTT. Encoded protein: CSASSREGKLFF.

The rearrangement uses TRBV7-9 and TRBJ1-3, with D maybe TRBD1 (6 bases). Trimming shortened V by 8 bases and J by 0 bases, and 8 bases separated the two germline ends. Germline CDR1 and CDR2: SEHNR and FQNEAQ (reference sequence). This CDR3 is 13 amino acids long. In DNA, the CDR3 is TGTGCCAGCGGGGACATCTCTGGAAACACCATATATTTT. Its protein is CASGDISGNTIYF.

The rearrangement uses TRBV11-2 and TRBJ2-1; a possible D gene is TRBD1 (6 bases). V was trimmed by 3 bases and J by 8 bases, leaving 8 bases between them. The germline V gene encodes CDR1 SGHAT and CDR2 FQNNGV. CDR3 length equals 12 residues. CDR3 in amino acids: CASSLRGYEQFF. The CDR3 DNA sequence: TGTGCCAGCAGCTTGAGGGGGTATGAGCAGTTCTTC. The variable domain in full, with the rest retrieved from reference TRBV11-2 and TRBJ2-1, is EAGVAQSPRYKIIEKRQSVAFWCNPISGHATLYWYQQILGQGPKLLIQFQNNGVVDDSQLPKDRFSAERLKGVDSTLKIQPAKLEDSAVYLCASSLRGYEQFFGPGTRLTVL.

The chain recombines TRBV29-1 with TRBJ2-1, with TRBD2 matching over 10 bases. Germline trimming cut 6 bases from V and 7 bases from J; bases unmatched to any gene: 9. CDR3 size: 14 residues. Germline values: CDR1 SQVTM, CDR2 ANQGSEA. Here the CDR3 reads CSVASGRGKNEQFF. The CDR3 nucleotides are TGCAGCGTAGCTAGCGGGAGAGGGAAGAATGAGCAGTTCTTC.

Regarding this clone: The sample contains more than one DNA sequence encoding this CDR3. This chain uses TRBV5-1 with TRBJ1-1; 10 positions match TRBD1. The CDR3 runs to 14 residues. Germline values: CDR1 SGHRS, CDR2 YFSETQ. V trimming: 2 bases; J trimming: 3 bases; junction bases outside the gene matches: 1. This CDR3 is CASSLGTGDTEAFF. The CDR3 nucleotides are TGCGCCAGCAGCTTAGGGACAGGGGACACTGAAGCTTTCTTT.

This sequence joins TRBV6-5 and TRBJ2-6, with no clear D. The CDR3 sequence is 15 residues long. Trimming pared 6 bases from V and 0 bases from J, leaving 9 bases between. Germline V lookup: CDR1 MNHEY, CDR2 SVGAGI. The CDR3 DNA sequence: TGTGCCAGCAGCGCGAGAGGCTCTGGGGCCAACGTCCTGACTTTC. It codes for CASSARGSGANVLTF.

The gene calls are TRBV6-4 and TRBJ2-3; TRBD2 matches at 9 bases. There are 15 residues in the CDR3. Per the germline V gene, CDR1 is MRHNA and CDR2 is SNTAGT. The J segment lost 4 bases and the V segment lost 2 bases, leaving 4 bases of the junction unmatched. The DNA for the CDR3 is TGTGCCAGCAGTGACATGGCGGGAGGGTCAGATACGCAGTATTTT. Its translation: CASSDMAGGSDTQYF.

The genes are TRBV10-2 and TRBJ2-7, with TRBD2 matching over 14 bases. The CDR3 has 15 amino acids. V shed 4 bases and J 4 bases; nucleotides not matched to a gene: 3. Germline values: CDR1 WSHSY, CDR2 SAAADI. Written as DNA, the CDR3 is TGCGCCAGCAGTGGGACTAGCGGGAGGCTTTACGAGCAGTACTTC. This gives the protein CASSGTSGRLYEQYF.

This chain connects TRBV19 to TRBJ1-6; 10 bases agree with TRBD1. Looked up from germline, CDR1 is LNHDA and CDR2 is SQIVND (reference sequence). This CDR3 spans 14 amino acids. Trimming removed 6 bases from V and 8 bases from J; junction bases left unmatched: 4. CDR3 in DNA: TGTGCCAGTAGGACCGGACAGGGGGATTCACCCCTCCACTTT. It encodes CASRTGQGDSPLHF. Filled out from reference TRBV19 and TRBJ1-6, the complete variable domain reads DGGITQSPKYLFRKEGQNVTLSCEQNLNHDAMYWYRQDPGQGLRLIYYSQIVNDFQKGDIAEGYSVSREKKESFPLTVTSAQKNPTAFYLCASRTGQGDSPLHFGNGTRLTVT.

The V and J genes are TRBV19 and TRBJ1-2; TRBD1 agrees at 9 bases. V lost 6 bases, J lost 8 bases, and 1 base stayed unmatched. Germline assignment: CDR1 LNHDA and CDR2 SQIVND (reference sequence). This CDR3 contains 11 residues. DNA for the CDR3: TGTGCCAGTAGAACAGGGGGCGGCTACACCTTC. It is translated as CASRTGGGYTF. Filled out from reference TRBV19 and TRBJ1-2, the complete variable domain reads DGGITQSPKYLFRKEGQNVTLSCEQNLNHDAMYWYRQDPGQGLRLIYYSQIVNDFQKGDIAEGYSVSREKKESFPLTVTSAQKNPTAFYLCASRTGGGYTFGSGTRLTVV.

This chain uses TRBV7-9 with TRBJ1-2; a weak D match, TRBD1 (5 bases). Germline V gene sequence: CDR1 SEHNR, CDR2 FQNEAQ (reference sequence). CDR3 length: 13 amino acids. With 5 bases removed from V and 8 bases from J, the gap between germline ends came to 15 bases. Here the CDR3 reads CASSTHGAGGYTF. CDR3 in DNA: TGTGCCAGCAGCACCCACGGGGCGGGGGGCTACACCTTC. The whole variable domain, remainder taken from reference TRBV7-9 and TRBJ1-2, is DTGVSQNPRHKITKRGQNVTFRCDPISEHNRLYWYRQTLGQGPEFLTYFQNEAQLEKSRLLSDRFSAERPKGSFSTLEIQRTEQGDSAMYLCASSTHGAGGYTFGSGTRLTVV.

This chain connects TRBV29-1 to TRBJ2-7; tentatively, D is TRBD2 (5 bases). Germline-derived CDR1 and CDR2 are SQVTM and ANQGSEA. CDR3 length: 13 amino acids. Trimming left V 4 bases short and J 4 bases short, with 14 bases between. The CDR3 reads CSVVAGGGYEQYF. CDR3 sequence (DNA): TGCAGCGTTGTGGCAGGCGGCGGGTACGAGCAGTACTTC.

V usage is TRBV5-1 and J usage is TRBJ2-5; 9 bases map to TRBD1. The CDR3 extends over 15 amino acids. Per the germline V gene, CDR1 is SGHRS and CDR2 is YFSETQ. The V segment lost 4 bases and the J segment 1 base; nucleotides outside the gene matches: 5. The CDR3 loop reads CASSRTGDPQETQYF. DNA of the CDR3: TGCGCCAGCAGCCGGACAGGGGACCCCCAAGAGACCCAGTACTTC.